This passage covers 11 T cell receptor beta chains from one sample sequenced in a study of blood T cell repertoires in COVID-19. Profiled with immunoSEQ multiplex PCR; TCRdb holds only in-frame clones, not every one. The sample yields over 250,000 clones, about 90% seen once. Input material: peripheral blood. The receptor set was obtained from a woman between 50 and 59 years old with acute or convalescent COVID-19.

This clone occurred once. The chain's CDR3 is CASSPHGGAGYGYTF. DNA for the CDR3: TGTGCCAGCAGTCCCCACGGCGGGGCGGGTTATGGCTACACCTTC. This rearrangement joins TRBV27 to TRBJ1-2, with D maybe TRBD1 (5 bases). The V end was cut by 5 bases, the J end by 5 bases, with 18 bases between. Looked up from germline, CDR1 is MNHEY and CDR2 is SMNVEV (reference sequence). This CDR3 contains 15 residues.

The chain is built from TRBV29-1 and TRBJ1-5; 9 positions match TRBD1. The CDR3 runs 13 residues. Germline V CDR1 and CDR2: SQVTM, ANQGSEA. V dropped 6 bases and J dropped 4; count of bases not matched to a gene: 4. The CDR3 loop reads CSVGTGINQPQHF. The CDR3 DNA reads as TGCAGCGTCGGGACAGGGATAAATCAGCCCCAGCATTTT.

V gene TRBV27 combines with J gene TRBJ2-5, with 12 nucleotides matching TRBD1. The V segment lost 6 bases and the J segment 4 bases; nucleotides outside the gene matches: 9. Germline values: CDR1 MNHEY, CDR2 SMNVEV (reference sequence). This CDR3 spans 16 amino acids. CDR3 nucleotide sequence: TGTGCCAGCAGCCCCCGCTGGGACAGGGGGCGAGAGACCCAGTACTTC. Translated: CASSPRWDRGRETQYF.

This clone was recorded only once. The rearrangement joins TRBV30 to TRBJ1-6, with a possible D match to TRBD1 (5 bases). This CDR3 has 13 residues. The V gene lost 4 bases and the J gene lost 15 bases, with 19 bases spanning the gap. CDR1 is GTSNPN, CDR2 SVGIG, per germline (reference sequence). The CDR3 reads CAWTAGPAGGLHF. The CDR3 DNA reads TGTGCCTGGACTGCGGGACCCGCAGGCGGCCTCCACTTT.

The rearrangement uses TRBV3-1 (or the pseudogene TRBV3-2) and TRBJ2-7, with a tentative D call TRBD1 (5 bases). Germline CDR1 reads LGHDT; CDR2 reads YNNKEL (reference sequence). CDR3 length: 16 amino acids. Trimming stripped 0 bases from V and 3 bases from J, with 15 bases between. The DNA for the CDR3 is TGTGCCAGCAGCCAAGATATGCGAGACAGAGTCTACGAGCAGTACTTC. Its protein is CASSQDMRDRVYEQYF.

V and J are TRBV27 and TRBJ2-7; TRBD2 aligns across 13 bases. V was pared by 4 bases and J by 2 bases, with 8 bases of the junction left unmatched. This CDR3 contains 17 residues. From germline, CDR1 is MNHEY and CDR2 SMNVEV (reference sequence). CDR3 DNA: TGTGCCAGCAGTTCAACCCTCGGACTAGCGGGAGCCTACGAGCAGTACTTC. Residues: CASSSTLGLAGAYEQYF.

CDR3 loop: CASSSTSSYNSPLHF. CDR3 nucleotide sequence: TGTGCCAGCAGCTCCACGAGCTCCTATAATTCACCCCTCCACTTT. V is TRBV5-8 and J is TRBJ1-6; D remains ambiguous. The CDR3 is made up of 15 amino acids. V was pared by 3 bases and J by 0 bases, with 7 bases between. The germline V gene encodes CDR1 SGHTS and CDR2 YDEGEE.

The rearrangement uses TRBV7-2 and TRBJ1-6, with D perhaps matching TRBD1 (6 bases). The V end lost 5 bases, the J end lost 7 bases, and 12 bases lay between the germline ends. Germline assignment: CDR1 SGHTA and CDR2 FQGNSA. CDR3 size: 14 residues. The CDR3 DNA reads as TGTGCCAGCAGCGTACAGGGTAGCAATTCACCCCTCCACTTT. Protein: CASSVQGSNSPLHF.

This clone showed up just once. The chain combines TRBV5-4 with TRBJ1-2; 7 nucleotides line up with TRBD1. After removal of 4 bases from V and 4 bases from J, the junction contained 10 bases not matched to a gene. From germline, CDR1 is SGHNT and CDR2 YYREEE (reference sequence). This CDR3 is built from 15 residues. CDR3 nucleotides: TGTGCCAGCAGCAGCCAGGGGGTCGGGTCCTATGGCTACACCTTC. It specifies CASSSQGVGSYGYTF.

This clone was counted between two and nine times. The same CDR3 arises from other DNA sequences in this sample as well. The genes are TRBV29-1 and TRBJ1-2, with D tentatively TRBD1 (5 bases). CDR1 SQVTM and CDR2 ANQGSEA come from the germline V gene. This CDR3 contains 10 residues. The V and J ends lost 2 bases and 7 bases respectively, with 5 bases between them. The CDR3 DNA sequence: TGCAGCGTTGAAACAGGTGGCTACACCTTC. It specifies CSVETGGYTF.

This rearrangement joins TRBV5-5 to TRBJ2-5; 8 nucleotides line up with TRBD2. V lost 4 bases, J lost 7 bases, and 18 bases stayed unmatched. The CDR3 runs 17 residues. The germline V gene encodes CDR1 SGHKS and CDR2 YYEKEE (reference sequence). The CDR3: CASSPNKPLAAGRTQYF. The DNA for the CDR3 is TGTGCCAGCAGCCCTAACAAACCACTAGCGGCCGGGCGGACCCAGTACTTC.